The next 2 T cell receptor beta chains were all read from a single sample in a study of Ad26.COV2.S vaccination and SARS-CoV-2 variants. The data were produced by immunoSEQ multiplex PCR, yet TCRdb's version contains in-frame clones alone and is incomplete. The sample records hundreds of thousands of clones, 80% to 90% being singletons. The sample's treatment: around 19 received Ad26.COV2.S at low or high dose, single or two shots; 5 received placebo; per-sample allocation not given. Material that was analyzed had been drawn on day 63 after the first vaccine or placebo injection. The material was peripheral blood, obtained in a trial of Ad26.COV2.S vaccine versus placebo. The receptors stem from a person aged 18-65 years who received the Ad26.COV2.S COVID-19 vaccine or a placebo.

The V gene is TRBV27, the J gene TRBJ2-1, with 12 bases lining up with TRBD2. Germline trimming cut 3 bases from V and 2 bases from J; bases unmatched to any gene: 2. The CDR3 totals 16 residues. CDR1 is MNHEY and CDR2 is SMNVEV in the germline V gene (reference sequence). CDR3 sequence: CASSFLAGGAYNEQFF. DNA for the CDR3: TGTGCCAGCAGTTTCCTAGCGGGAGGGGCCTACAATGAGCAGTTCTTC.

This clone was recorded only once. This sequence joins TRBV5-6 and TRBJ1-5; the D gene is possibly TRBD1 (5 bases). CDR1 and CDR2 (germline): SGHDT, YYEEEE. V shed 4 bases and J shed 0 bases, with 20 bases lying between them. The CDR3 totals 18 residues. The CDR3 coding sequence is TGTGCCAGCAGCAAGGCCTGGGACGGAGGTTATAGCAATCAGCCCCAGCATTTT. As protein: CASSKAWDGGYSNQPQHF.